What follows are 24 T cell receptor beta chains derived from one specimen sequenced in a study of cytomegalovirus exposure and HLA in healthy donors. Primers for the PCR totalled 60 Vbeta and 13 Jbeta. Method: immunoSEQ multiplex PCR; TCRdb's copy keeps in-frame clones and lacks some. The sample holds roughly 180,000 clones, around 80% seen once. Material for sequencing was PBMCs. These receptor sequences come from a man between 18 and 29 years old in good health and CMV-seronegative.

Comment on this clone: The sample has other DNA sequences that encode this CDR3 too. The J gene is TRBJ2-6, the V gene TRBV19; 9 nucleotides match TRBD1. The V gene's germline CDR1 is LNHDA and CDR2 SQIVND (reference sequence). With V trimmed by 6 bases and J by 1 base, 1 base remained unmatched. The CDR3 has 15 residues. DNA for the CDR3: TGTGCCAGTAGGACAGGGGGATCTGGGGCCAACGTCCTGACTTTC. Protein product: CASRTGGSGANVLTF.

V is TRBV18 and J is TRBJ1-2; no reliable D call. Germline V lookup: CDR1 KGHSH, CDR2 LQKENI. Trimming left V 6 bases short and J 5 bases short, with 16 bases between. This CDR3 is built from 14 residues. The DNA for the CDR3 is TGTGCCAGCTCGCTGACTAGCCCGGAATATGGCTACACCTTC. Translation: CASSLTSPEYGYTF.

This clone turned up a few times. This chain connects TRBV2 to TRBJ2-7; possible D gene TRBD1, 5 bases. This CDR3 is 15 amino acids long. The V gene lost 1 base and the J gene lost 1 base, with 11 bases spanning the gap. In germline, CDR1 is SNHLY, CDR2 FYNNEI. CDR3 sequence reads: CASSEERGGSYEQYF. CDR3 bases: TGTGCCAGCAGTGAAGAAAGGGGCGGATCCTACGAGCAGTACTTC.

The chain couples TRBV5-5 to TRBJ2-1; 8 nucleotides agree with TRBD1. The ends lost 0 bases at V and 7 bases at J; junction bases unmatched: 12. Per germline, CDR1 SGHKS and CDR2 YYEKEE (reference sequence). The CDR3 loop spans 17 amino acids. The CDR3 loop is CASSLGIAGGRRNEQFF. In nucleotides, the CDR3 is TGTGCCAGCAGCTTGGGTATCGCAGGGGGCCGAAGGAATGAGCAGTTCTTC. The whole variable domain, remainder taken from reference TRBV5-5 and TRBJ2-1, is DAGVTQSPTHLIKTRGQQVTLRCSPISGHKSVSWYQQVLGQGPQFIFQYYEKEERGRGNFPDRFSARQFPNYSSELNVNALLLGDSALYLCASSLGIAGGRRNEQFFGPGTRLTVL.

The chain links TRBV18 to TRBJ2-3; no definite D call. V dropped 3 bases and J dropped 11 bases, with 15 bases sitting between them. This CDR3 contains 13 residues. CDR1 and CDR2 from the germline V gene are KGHSH and LQKENI. CDR3 protein: CASSPEVLIGQYF. The CDR3 DNA sequence: TGTGCCAGCTCACCCGAGGTCTTGATAGGGCAGTATTTT. The variable domain in full, with the rest retrieved from reference TRBV18 and TRBJ2-3, is NAGVMQNPRHLVRRRGQEARLRCSPMKGHSHVYWYRQLPEEGLKFMVYLQKENIIDESGMPKERFSAEFPKEGPSILRIQQVVRGDSAAYFCASSPEVLIGQYFGPGTRLTVL.

On this clone itself: A read error may produce the germline difference seen at one junction end. The chain couples TRBV7-6 to TRBJ2-6, with 7 positions matching TRBD2. The CDR3 runs to 17 residues. The V gene's germline CDR1 is SGHVS and CDR2 FNYEAQ. CDR3 amino acids: CVSSVGLAASGANVLTF. In DNA form, the CDR3 reads TGTGTCAGCAGCGTGGGGCTAGCGGCCTCTGGGGCCAACGTCCTGACTTTC.

This chain connects TRBV6-6 to TRBJ2-7; tentatively, D is TRBD2 (6 bases). The CDR3 has 13 residues. The ends were cut back, 4 bases at V and 6 bases at J, with 13 bases in the middle. The germline CDR1 and CDR2 sequences are MNHNY and SVGAGI (reference sequence). The CDR3 protein is CASSSLALGEQYF. The CDR3 nucleotides are TGTGCCAGCAGTTCACTAGCCTTGGGCGAGCAGTACTTC.

This clone turned up a few times. The chain links TRBV7-3 to TRBJ1-1; D is undetermined. The ends were cut back, 2 bases at V and 0 bases at J, with 4 bases in the middle. The CDR3 has 13 amino acids. CDR1 SGHTA and CDR2 FQGTGA come from the germline V gene. CDR3 loop: CASSLHMNTEAFF. The DNA of the CDR3 is TGTGCCAGCAGCTTACACATGAACACTGAAGCTTTCTTT.

The V gene is TRBV23-1, the J gene TRBJ2-1, with 8 bases matching TRBD2. TRBV23-1 counts as an open reading frame of uncertain function. The V gene end was trimmed by 2 bases and the J gene end by 2 bases; junction bases not matched to a gene: 11. The CDR3 loop spans 18 amino acids. The CDR3 DNA follows: TGCGCCAGCAGTCAACCTTTGAGCGGGAGACTTACCTACAATGAGCAGTTCTTC. Translation: CASSQPLSGRLTYNEQFF.

J is TRBJ2-2 and V is TRBV5-4, with D unclear. The CDR3 consists of 12 residues. CDR1 and CDR2 from the germline V gene are SGHNT and YYREEE (reference sequence). V lost 2 bases and J 4 bases, leaving 3 bases between the germline ends. For the CDR3, the DNA is TGTGCCAGCAGCTTCAGCACCGGGGAGCTGTTTTTT. Its protein product is CASSFSTGELFF.

CDR3 residues: CASSRGTGGTQYF. The CDR3 nucleotides read TGTGCCAGCAGCCGCGGGACCGGGGGGACCCAGTACTTC. This chain connects TRBV6-5 to TRBJ2-5; TRBD2 might be the D (6 bases). Germline lookup yields CDR1 MNHEY and CDR2 SVGAGI. The CDR3 consists of 13 residues. V was pared by 6 bases and J by 7 bases, with 15 bases between.

This chain connects TRBV10-3 to TRBJ2-1, with D maybe TRBD2 (5 bases). Germline CDR1 is ENHRY and CDR2 is SYGVKD. The CDR3 has 14 residues. V was trimmed by 7 bases and J by 2 bases, leaving 12 bases between them. CDR3 coding DNA: TGTGCCATCAAAGCGGTCTCCACCTACAATGAGCAGTTCTTC. It specifies CAIKAVSTYNEQFF.

The chain carries TRBV4-2 and TRBJ1-1; 8 nucleotides match TRBD1. The V gene's germline CDR1 is LGHNA and CDR2 YNFKEQ. The CDR3 consists of 16 residues. J was trimmed by 0 bases and V by 0 bases; bases with no gene match: 3. CDR3 sequence reads: CASSQEGTGVNTEAFF. The CDR3 DNA sequence: TGTGCCAGCAGCCAAGAGGGGACAGGAGTGAACACTGAAGCTTTCTTT.

The gene calls are TRBV5-1 and TRBJ2-5; D not resolved. The last part of the DNA fits TRBJ2-7 better; the J call may be wrong. CDR3 length equals 15 residues. Per the germline V gene, CDR1 is SGHRS and CDR2 is YFSETQ. CDR3 coding DNA: TGCGCCAGCAGCTCGACATTGTCCACCCCCCACGAGCAGTACTTC. Translated: CASSSTLSTPHEQYF.

The gene calls are TRBV10-1 and TRBJ1-4; 7 nucleotides line up with TRBD1. This CDR3 spans 14 amino acids. Per germline, CDR1 WNHNN and CDR2 SYGVQD (reference sequence). V shed 5 bases and J 6 bases; nucleotides not matched to a gene: 6. The DNA for the CDR3 is TGCGCCAGCAGTTGGACAGGAAGAGATGAAAAACTGTTTTTT. Its protein is CASSWTGRDEKLFF.

J is TRBJ1-3 and V is TRBV7-9; no clear D. The length of the CDR3 is 15 residues. V was cut by 3 bases and J by 0 bases, with 9 bases left in between. The V gene's germline CDR1 is SEHNR and CDR2 FQNEAQ (reference sequence). The CDR3 reads CASSFPAVSGNTIYF. The CDR3 nucleotides read TGTGCCAGCAGCTTCCCCGCGGTCTCTGGAAACACCATATATTTT.

On this clone: This sample also contains other DNA sequences that code for the same CDR3. V and J are TRBV6-5 and TRBJ2-7; TRBD2 agrees at 10 bases. Germline V gene sequence: CDR1 MNHEY, CDR2 SVGAGI. The V segment lost 6 bases and the J segment 4 bases; nucleotides outside the gene matches: 3. CDR3 length: 13 amino acids. CDR3 region: CASSRTSGYEQYF. CDR3 in DNA: TGTGCCAGCAGCCGGACTAGCGGTTACGAGCAGTACTTC.

This clone was detected only a few times. This chain uses TRBV27 with TRBJ2-5; D uncertain. Germline CDR1 is MNHEY and CDR2 is SMNVEV (reference sequence). The CDR3 length is 13 residues. Trimming pared 5 bases from V and 0 bases from J, leaving 7 bases between. The CDR3 DNA follows: TGTGCCAGCAGTCTCCTGTACCAAGAGACCCAGTACTTC. It yields the protein CASSLLYQETQYF.

The rearrangement links TRBV4-1 to TRBJ2-7; possibly TRBD1 for D (6 bases). Germline V lookup: CDR1 MGHRA, CDR2 YSYEKL. V dropped 1 base and J dropped 5 bases, with 15 bases sitting between them. This CDR3 contains 15 residues. CDR3 region: CASSQGQEGWDEQYF. The DNA for the CDR3 is TGCGCCAGCAGCCAAGGACAGGAAGGGTGGGACGAGCAGTACTTC.

Details on this clone: Other DNA sequences from this sample encode an identical CDR3 as well. V usage is TRBV6-1 and J usage is TRBJ2-7; TRBD2 matches at 9 bases. This CDR3 has 17 amino acids. The trim removed 2 bases at V and 2 bases at J, leaving 10 bases unmatched. In germline, CDR1 is MNHNS, CDR2 SASEGT. The CDR3 DNA reads as TGTGCCAGCAGTGAACAGGCGCTAGCGGGGACTACCTACGAGCAGTACTTC. Translated: CASSEQALAGTTYEQYF.

The genes are TRBV6-5 and TRBJ1-6, with D unclear. The V end was cut by 7 bases, the J end by 8 bases, with 18 bases between. This CDR3 is built from 15 residues. Germline loops: CDR1 MNHEY, CDR2 SVGAGI. CDR3 protein: CASTPREGADSPLHF. CDR3 bases: TGTGCCAGCACCCCTCGGGAGGGTGCGGATTCACCCCTCCACTTT.

CDR3 loop: CASSQVGGEQFF. The CDR3 nucleotides read TGCGCCAGCAGCCAAGTAGGCGGTGAGCAGTTCTTC. The V and J genes are TRBV4-1 and TRBJ2-1; the D is unclear. V shed 1 base and J shed 9 bases, with 7 bases lying between them. Germline V CDR1 and CDR2: MGHRA, YSYEKL. CDR3 length equals 12 residues.

This rearrangement joins TRBV5-5 to TRBJ2-7; maybe TRBD1 (5 bases). This CDR3 is built from 14 residues. V was cut by 2 bases and J by 2 bases, with 11 bases left in between. CDR1 and CDR2 (germline): SGHKS, YYEKEE (reference sequence). CDR3 in DNA: TGTGCCAGCAGCTTCTGGACAAACCCCTACGAGCAGTACTTC. It specifies CASSFWTNPYEQYF.

The J gene is TRBJ2-7, the V gene TRBV12-5; D is perhaps TRBD2 (6 bases). V was pared by 1 base and J by 7 bases, with 11 bases between. Germline V lookup: CDR1 LGHNT, CDR2 FRNRAP. The CDR3 is made up of 13 amino acids. The CDR3 loop is CASGLGGAGEQYF. CDR3 sequence (DNA): TGTGCTAGTGGTTTGGGAGGGGCGGGGGAGCAGTACTTC. Complete variable domain (other parts from reference TRBV12-5 and TRBJ2-7): DARVTQTPRHKVTEMGQEVTMRCQPILGHNTVFWYRQTMMQGLELLAYFRNRAPLDDSGMPKDRFSAEMPDATLATLKIQPSEPRDSAVYFCASGLGGAGEQYFGPGTRLTVT.